The 24 T cell receptor beta chains reported below all come from one sample, sequenced in a study of T cell responses to AZD1222 COVID-19 vaccine. The assay was immunoSEQ multiplex PCR, and TCRdb's table has in-frame clones only and misses some. The sample lists approximately 150,000 clones, 92% occurring once. The source was peripheral blood, collected on day 0 of AZD1222 vaccination. Source of these receptors: an adult in good health.

The chain combines TRBV4-1 with TRBJ2-1; 10 positions match TRBD1. V was pared by 1 base and J by 5 bases, with 5 bases of the junction left unmatched. There are 16 residues in the CDR3. CDR1 and CDR2 from the germline V gene are MGHRA and YSYEKL. In DNA, the CDR3 is TGCGCCAGCAGCCAAGCCCGAGGGACAGGGGACAATGAGCAGTTCTTC. Protein: CASSQARGTGDNEQFF.

V usage is TRBV7-8 and J usage is TRBJ2-1; 12 nucleotides match TRBD1. V lost 6 bases to trimming and J lost 8 bases; unmatched junction nucleotides: 8. Per the germline V gene, CDR1 is SGHVS and CDR2 is FQNEAQ. This CDR3 has 15 residues. The CDR3 coding sequence is TGTGCCAGCAGACCGGGGACAGGGGGCCACTATGAGCAGTTCTTC. Protein sequence: CASRPGTGGHYEQFF.

This clone was seen only once. This chain joins TRBV7-3 and TRBJ2-7; possibly TRBD1 or TRBD2 for D (5 bases each). The CDR3 spans 14 residues. V was clipped by 5 bases and J by 0 bases, with 11 bases between them. Germline loops: CDR1 SGHTA, CDR2 FQGTGA. The CDR3 DNA sequence: TGTGCCAGCAGCCGTGGGGGAAACTCCTACGAGCAGTACTTC. Protein product: CASSRGGNSYEQYF.

The chain recombines TRBV7-3 with TRBJ2-3, with TRBD2 as a possible D gene (5 bases). Trimming removed 5 bases from V and 2 bases from J, with 20 bases in between. From germline, CDR1 is SGHTA and CDR2 FQGTGA. The CDR3 runs to 17 residues. The CDR3: CASSPTGGQVNTDTQYF. The CDR3 DNA sequence: TGTGCCAGCAGCCCAACCGGCGGGCAGGTCAACACAGATACGCAGTATTTT.

The V and J genes are TRBV21-1 and TRBJ1-2. TRBV21-1 is classified as a pseudogene. CDR3 length: 16 amino acids. CDR3 region: CASSKVWTDYNYGYTF. DNA of the CDR3: TGTGCCAGCAGCAAAGTGTGGACTGACTATAACTATGGCTACACCTTC.

The rearrangement joins TRBV3-1 (or the pseudogene TRBV3-2) to TRBJ2-7; a weak D match, TRBD1 (7 bases). Germline-derived CDR1 and CDR2 are LGHDT and YNNKEL (reference sequence). This CDR3 spans 14 amino acids. V was clipped by 5 bases and J by 1 base, with 12 bases between them. Written as DNA, the CDR3 is TGTGCCAGCAGCGTTCAGGGGGGATCCTACGAGCAGTACTTC. Its protein product is CASSVQGGSYEQYF.

V gene TRBV10-3 combines with J gene TRBJ2-2, with 10 positions matching TRBD2. CDR3 length: 15 amino acids. In germline, CDR1 is ENHRY, CDR2 SYGVKD. J gave up 7 bases and V 10 bases, and 12 bases lay outside the gene matches. Here the CDR3 DNA reads TGTGCCACAGGATCCGGGACTAGCGACATCGGGGAGCTGTTTTTT. This codes for CATGSGTSDIGELFF.

This chain links TRBV2 with TRBJ2-1; unclear D gene. Germline V gene data show CDR1 as SNHLY and CDR2 as FYNNEI. The CDR3 is 14 amino acids. V was shortened by 4 bases and J by 3 bases, with 10 bases between the two germline ends. CDR3 nucleotides: TGTGCCAGCAGTGCTGCCAGCGACTACAATGAGCAGTTCTTC. Residues: CASSAASDYNEQFF. Supplemented by reference TRBV2 and TRBJ2-1, the full variable domain reads EPEVTQTPSHQVTQMGQEVILRCVPISNHLYFYWYRQILGQKVEFLVSFYNNEISEKSEIFDDQFSVERPDGSNFTLKIRSTKLEDSAMYFCASSAASDYNEQFFGPGTRLTVL.

The CDR3 loop reads CAISWGGNNEQFF. The DNA of the CDR3 is TGTGCCATCAGTTGGGGCGGAAACAATGAGCAGTTCTTC. The chain employs TRBV10-3 and TRBJ2-1, with a tentative D call TRBD1 (5 bases). Trimming shortened V by 5 bases and J by 5 bases, and 10 bases separated the two germline ends. Germline-derived CDR1 and CDR2 are ENHRY and SYGVKD. CDR3 size: 13 residues.

This chain connects TRBV7-9 to TRBJ1-2, with TRBD1 identical over 10 bases. This CDR3 contains 13 residues. The V and J ends lost 7 bases and 7 bases, in that order; junction bases with no gene match: 6. The germline CDR1 and CDR2 sequences are SEHNR and FQNEAQ (reference sequence). The CDR3 sequence is CASTTTGGFGYTF. The CDR3 region has the DNA TGTGCCAGCACCACGACAGGGGGCTTTGGCTACACCTTC.

This chain links TRBV10-1 with TRBJ2-7, with D tentatively TRBD1 (5 bases). This CDR3 region has 11 residues. V lost 5 bases, J lost 6 bases, and 8 bases lay in between. The germline gives CDR1 WNHNN, CDR2 SYGVQD (reference sequence). CDR3: CASSQGVEQYF. DNA of the CDR3: TGCGCCAGCAGTCAAGGGGTCGAGCAGTACTTC.

V and J are TRBV19 and TRBJ2-5; D remains unclear. Germline assignment: CDR1 LNHDA and CDR2 SQIVND (reference sequence). V lost 3 bases, J lost 5 bases, and 10 bases lay in between. The CDR3 totals 13 residues. The CDR3 loop reads CASSISFEETQYF. DNA for the CDR3: TGTGCCAGTAGTATTAGCTTTGAGGAGACCCAGTACTTC.

The chain carries TRBV5-6 and TRBJ2-5; possible D gene TRBD2, 5 bases. V lost 4 bases to trimming and J lost 5 bases, with 18 bases between them. The germline V gene has CDR1 SGHDT and CDR2 YYEEEE. This CDR3 is built from 15 residues. CDR3 nucleotide sequence: TGTGCCAGCAGCCCTCCGGGGTGGGAAGGGGAGACCCAGTACTTC. Translated, it gives CASSPPGWEGETQYF.

The chain recombines TRBV10-1 with TRBJ1-2; 8 bases align to TRBD1. This CDR3 has 15 residues. Germline loops: CDR1 WNHNN, CDR2 SYGVQD (reference sequence). The V gene end was trimmed by 5 bases and the J gene end by 7 bases; junction bases not matched to a gene: 12. CDR3 protein: CASSPGQGPLGGYTF. CDR3 sequence (DNA): TGCGCCAGCAGTCCCGGACAGGGTCCATTGGGTGGCTACACCTTC.

This chain links TRBV5-4 with TRBJ1-2; a weak D match, TRBD1 (6 bases). The CDR3 consists of 14 residues. The V gene lost 0 bases and the J gene lost 4 bases, with 10 bases spanning the gap. Germline V CDR1 and CDR2: SGHNT, YYREEE (reference sequence). The CDR3 DNA is TGTGCCAGCAGCTTGGCGCAGGGGAGCTATGGCTACACCTTC. It codes for CASSLAQGSYGYTF. The full variable domain, its missing parts supplied by reference TRBV5-4 and TRBJ1-2, is ETGVTQSPTHLIKTRGQQVTLRCSSQSGHNTVSWYQQALGQGPQFIFQYYREEENGRGNFPPRFSGLQFPNYSSELNVNALELDDSALYLCASSLAQGSYGYTFGSGTRLTVV.

This clone was seen only once. The V gene is TRBV10-3, the J gene TRBJ1-3; possibly TRBD1 for D (5 bases). This CDR3 spans 15 amino acids. V was shortened by 10 bases and J by 0 bases, with 16 bases between the two germline ends. Germline lookup yields CDR1 ENHRY and CDR2 SYGVKD. CDR3 DNA sequence: TGTGCCACCTGGACATTAGGCCTCTCTGGAAACACCATATATTTT. Translation: CATWTLGLSGNTIYF.

V and J are TRBV5-6 and TRBJ1-5; D is ambiguous. CDR1 and CDR2 from the germline V gene are SGHDT and YYEEEE. Trimming stripped 2 bases from V and 0 bases from J, with 6 bases between. The CDR3 has 14 amino acids. CDR3 loop: CASSFGVSNQPQHF. The CDR3 DNA follows: TGTGCCAGCAGCTTTGGCGTTAGCAATCAGCCCCAGCATTTT.

The chain combines TRBV27 with TRBJ1-4, with TRBD1 matching 8 bases. The CDR3 runs to 17 residues. V was clipped by 6 bases and J by 0 bases; unmatched bases: 9. Germline values: CDR1 MNHEY, CDR2 SMNVEV (reference sequence). CDR3 region: CASRPDRGTATNEKLFF. DNA of the CDR3: TGTGCCAGCAGGCCTGACAGGGGTACAGCAACTAATGAAAAACTGTTTTTT.

The chain joins TRBV3-1 (or the pseudogene TRBV3-2) to TRBJ2-1; the match to TRBD2 covers 7 bases. The junction had 7 bases not matched to a gene; V was cut back by 4 bases and J by 7 bases. The V gene's germline CDR1 is LGHDT and CDR2 YNNKEL (reference sequence). This CDR3 contains 14 residues. The CDR3 coding sequence is TGTGCCAGCAGCCTGGGGGGAGGGAAGAATGAGCAGTTCTTC. Residues: CASSLGGGKNEQFF.

The J gene is TRBJ1-4, the V gene TRBV5-6; 10 positions agree with TRBD1. The CDR3 loop spans 16 amino acids. Germline assignment: CDR1 SGHDT and CDR2 YYEEEE. Trimming took 0 bases from V and 8 from J; bases not matched to a gene: 7. CDR3 DNA: TGTGCCAGCAGCTTGGATGGGACAGGGGATGGCGAAAAACTGTTTTTT. It is translated as CASSLDGTGDGEKLFF.

The V and J genes are TRBV19 and TRBJ1-3, with 7 positions matching TRBD1. Germline CDR1 LNHDA, CDR2 SQIVND (reference sequence). The CDR3 is 16 residues long. The V segment lost 8 bases and the J segment 8 bases; nucleotides outside the gene matches: 18. In DNA form, the CDR3 reads TGTGCCAGTGAAGATGCCAGGGGGTTCTCCCCGGACACCATATATTTT. This gives the protein CASEDARGFSPDTIYF. Full variable domain (missing parts from reference TRBV19 and TRBJ1-3): DGGITQSPKYLFRKEGQNVTLSCEQNLNHDAMYWYRQDPGQGLRLIYYSQIVNDFQKGDIAEGYSVSREKKESFPLTVTSAQKNPTAFYLCASEDARGFSPDTIYFGEGSWLTVV.

This clone showed up just once. The chain carries TRBV7-8 and TRBJ2-1; no firm D call. The germline V gene has CDR1 SGHVS and CDR2 FQNEAQ. The CDR3 is 15 residues long. The V and J ends lost 4 bases and 0 bases respectively, with 10 bases between them. CDR3 protein: CASSSDLSSYNEQFF. CDR3 coding DNA: TGTGCCAGCAGCTCGGACCTAAGCTCCTACAATGAGCAGTTCTTC.

The chain is built from TRBV30 and TRBJ1-6, with D maybe TRBD1 (6 bases). Per germline, CDR1 GTSNPN and CDR2 SVGIG (reference sequence). This CDR3 comprises 14 residues. The V gene lost 1 base and the J gene lost 7 bases, with 11 bases spanning the gap. The chain's CDR3 is CAWSGTGGNSPLHF. The CDR3 nucleotides are TGTGCCTGGAGTGGAACCGGGGGCAATTCACCCCTCCACTTT. Looking up the rest from reference TRBV30 and TRBJ1-6 gives the full variable domain: SQTIHQWPATLVQPVGSPLSLECTVEGTSNPNLYWYRQAAGRGLQLLFYSVGIGQISSEVPQNLSASRPQDRQFILSSKKLLLSDSGFYLCAWSGTGGNSPLHFGNGTRLTVT.

This clone appeared a few times. The chain uses TRBV4-3 and TRBJ1-4; D gene ambiguous. The CDR3 is 13 amino acids. Germline assignment: CDR1 LGHNA and CDR2 YSLEER. V shed 3 bases and J shed 8 bases, with 10 bases lying between them. The chain's CDR3 is CASSQGEGEKLFF. The CDR3 bases are TGCGCCAGCAGCCAGGGTGAGGGAGAAAAACTGTTTTTT.